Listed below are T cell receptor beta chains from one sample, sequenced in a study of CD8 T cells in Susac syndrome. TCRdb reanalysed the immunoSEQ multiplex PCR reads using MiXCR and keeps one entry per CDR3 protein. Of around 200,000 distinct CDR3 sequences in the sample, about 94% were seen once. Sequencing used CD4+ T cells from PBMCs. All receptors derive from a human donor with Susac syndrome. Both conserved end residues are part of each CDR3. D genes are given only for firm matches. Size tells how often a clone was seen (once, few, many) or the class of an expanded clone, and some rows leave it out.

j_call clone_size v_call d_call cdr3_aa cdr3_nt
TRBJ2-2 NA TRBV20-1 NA CSARAWTGELFF TGCAGTGCTAGGGCTTGGACCGGGGAGCTGTTTTTT
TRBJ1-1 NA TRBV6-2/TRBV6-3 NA CASSLQNTEAFF TGTGCCAGCAGTTTACAGAACACTGAAGCTTTCTTT
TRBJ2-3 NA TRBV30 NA CACRSTDTQYF TGTGCCTGCAGGAGCACAGATACGCAGTATTTT
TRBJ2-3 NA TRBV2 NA CASSNEGADTQYF TGTGCCAGCAGTAACGAAGGGGCAGATACGCAGTATTTT
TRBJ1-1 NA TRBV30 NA CALIRGAEAFF TGTGCCCTCATCCGGGGGGCTGAAGCTTTCTTT
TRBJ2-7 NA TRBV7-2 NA CASSLASGETYEQYF TGTGCCAGCAGCTTAGCGTCAGGGGAAACCTACGAGCAGTACTTC
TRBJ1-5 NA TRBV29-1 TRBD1 CSVATGGEQPQHF TGCAGCGTCGCGACAGGGGGCGAGCAGCCCCAGCATTTT
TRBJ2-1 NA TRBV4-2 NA CASSQDGPRDNEQFF TGTGCCAGCAGCCAAGATGGACCACGGGACAATGAGCAGTTCTTC
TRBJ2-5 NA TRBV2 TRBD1 CASRRDRGAQTQYF TGTGCCAGCCGACGGGACAGGGGCGCCCAGACCCAGTACTTC
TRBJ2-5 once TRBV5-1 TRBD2 CASSPGWAGVQETQYF TGCGCCAGCAGCCCGGGCTGGGCGGGGGTCCAAGAGACCCAGTACTTC
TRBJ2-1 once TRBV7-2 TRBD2 CASSPRGLAGYNEQFF TGTGCCAGCAGCCCCCGGGGACTAGCGGGGTACAATGAGCAGTTCTTC
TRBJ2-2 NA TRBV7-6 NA CASKADSHTGELFF TGTGCCAGCAAGGCGGACAGCCACACCGGGGAGCTGTTTTTT
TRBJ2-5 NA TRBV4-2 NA CASSQATETQYF TGTGCCAGCAGCCAAGCTACGGAGACCCAGTACTTC
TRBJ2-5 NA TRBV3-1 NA CASSQEGRNQETQYF TGTGCCAGCAGCCAAGAGGGTCGGAACCAAGAGACCCAGTACTTC
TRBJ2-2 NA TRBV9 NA CASSVVGSGFANTGELFF TGTGCCAGCAGCGTAGTCGGGTCGGGGTTCGCGAACACCGGGGAGCTGTTTTTT
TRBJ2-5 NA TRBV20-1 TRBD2 CSARDILAGALETQYF TGCAGTGCTAGAGATATCCTAGCGGGCGCTTTGGAGACCCAGTACTTC
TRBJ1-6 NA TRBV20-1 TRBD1 CRTGDSPLHF TGCAGGACAGGGGATTCACCCCTCCACTTT
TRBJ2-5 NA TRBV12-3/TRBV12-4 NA CASSLQGPSETQYF TGTGCCAGCAGCTTACAGGGTCCGTCAGAGACCCAGTACTTC
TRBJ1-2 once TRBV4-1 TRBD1 CASSQDSGTGLLNYGYTF TGCGCCAGCAGCCAAGATTCTGGGACAGGCTTACTTAACTATGGCTACACCTTC
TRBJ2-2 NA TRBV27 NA CASSLWGSLTGELFF TGTGCCAGCAGTTTATGGGGGTCCCTCACCGGGGAGCTGTTTTTT
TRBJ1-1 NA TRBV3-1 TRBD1 CASSQKRGQGAAEAFF TGTGCCAGCAGCCAAAAAAGGGGACAGGGAGCCGCTGAAGCTTTCTTT
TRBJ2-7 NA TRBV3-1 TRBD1 CASSQIPQGAGEQYF TGTGCCAGCAGCCAGATTCCACAGGGGGCGGGTGAGCAGTACTTC
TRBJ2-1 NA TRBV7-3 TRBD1 CASSPRQGIANEQFF TGTGCCAGCAGCCCCCGACAGGGAATCGCCAATGAGCAGTTCTTC
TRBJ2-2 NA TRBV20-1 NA CSARRGGGAGELFF TGCAGTGCTAGGAGGGGAGGGGGCGCGGGGGAGCTGTTTTTT
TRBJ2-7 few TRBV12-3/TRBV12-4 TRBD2 CASSLGGGTYEQYF TGTGCCAGCAGTTTAGGCGGGGGGACCTACGAGCAGTACTTC